The 17 T cell receptor beta chains in this list originate from one sample, sequenced in a study of PD-1 blockade in classical Hodgkin lymphoma (TCRdb year 2020). The time point label here, explained by the study, means: newly diagnosed, previously untreated cHL patient sample. CD4+ T cells were purified from thawed PBMCs by magnetic negative selection with a Miltenyi CD4+ T cell isolation kit. Library generation was performed with the immunoSEQ multiplex PCR assay. TCRdb re-hosts the immuneACCESS table, in-frame sequences only. Its copies lack some clones; in the studies checked, an unresolved V gene accounts for under half of them, and the cause for the rest is not known. The sample records 20,000 to 25,000 clones, approximately 90% of which are singletons. Around 0.38% of the sample belongs to the ten largest clones. Sequencing used CD4+ T cells from blood. These receptors all stem from a human donor with classical Hodgkin lymphoma.

This clone came up once. J is TRBJ2-1 and V is TRBV18; weak D call: TRBD1 (5 bases). The V end lost 3 bases, the J end lost 9 bases, and 15 bases lay between the germline ends. This CDR3 contains 14 residues. Germline-derived CDR1 and CDR2 are KGHSH and LQKENI. This CDR3 is CASSPTPRDSEQFF. Written as DNA, the CDR3 is TGTGCCAGCTCACCCACCCCCCGCGACAGTGAGCAGTTCTTC.

The chain uses TRBV30 and TRBJ2-5; 14 bases agree with TRBD2. J was trimmed by 5 bases and V by 0 bases; bases with no gene match: 2. Germline V gene data show CDR1 as GTSNPN and CDR2 as SVGIG (reference sequence). The CDR3 extends over 15 amino acids. The CDR3 sequence is CAWSVGTSGSETQYF. For the CDR3, the DNA is TGTGCCTGGAGTGTGGGGACTAGCGGGAGCGAGACCCAGTACTTC.

V is TRBV6-5 and J is TRBJ2-3; D is perhaps TRBD1 or TRBD2 (5 bases each). V was pared by 3 bases and J by 8 bases, with 15 bases between. This CDR3 has 14 amino acids. Germline V lookup: CDR1 MNHEY, CDR2 SVGAGI. The CDR3 protein is CASSYSLGRATQYF. Written as DNA, the CDR3 is TGTGCCAGCAGTTATTCTCTGGGACGAGCTACGCAGTATTTT.

This sequence joins TRBV10-3 and TRBJ1-1; D gene unclear. This CDR3 has 15 amino acids. Germline values: CDR1 ENHRY, CDR2 SYGVKD. V lost 2 bases and J lost 0, with 10 bases in between. For the CDR3, the DNA is TGTGCCATCAGTGAGCGGGTAGGGATGAACACTGAAGCTTTCTTT. Its protein is CAISERVGMNTEAFF.

The rearrangement joins TRBV5-1 to TRBJ2-1; 7 bases agree with TRBD1. This CDR3 is 15 amino acids long. Germline V gene data show CDR1 as SGHRS and CDR2 as YFSETQ. J lost 1 base, V lost 6 bases, and 7 bases had no gene match. The CDR3 here is CASNQGVGSYNEQFF. As DNA, the CDR3 is TGCGCCAGCAATCAGGGGGTAGGTTCCTACAATGAGCAGTTCTTC.

This chain links TRBV5-1 with TRBJ2-7, with 10 bases aligning to TRBD2. CDR3 length: 17 residues. The germline gives CDR1 SGHRS, CDR2 YFSETQ. J lost 1 base, V lost 4 bases, and 11 bases had no gene match. In DNA, the CDR3 is TGCGCCAGCAGCCTTTGGACTAGCGGACAAGCGTCCTACGAGCAGTACTTC. Translated, it gives CASSLWTSGQASYEQYF.

V usage is TRBV6-4 and J usage is TRBJ1-6; TRBD1 might be the D (5 bases). The CDR3 is 14 residues long. V lost 4 bases to trimming and J lost 5 bases, with 9 bases between them. Germline values: CDR1 MRHNA, CDR2 SNTAGT. CDR3 residues: CASSAQGDNSPLHF. CDR3 in DNA: TGTGCCAGCAGTGCCCAGGGTGATAATTCACCCCTCCACTTT.

This chain links TRBV15 with TRBJ2-7; no clear D. Germline CDR1 reads LNHNV; CDR2 reads YYDKDF (reference sequence). The CDR3 is 15 residues long. The V end was cut by 0 bases, the J end by 0 bases, with 9 bases between. Here the CDR3 DNA reads TGTGCCACCAGCAGAGACCCAGCTACCTCCTACGAGCAGTACTTC. Translating it yields CATSRDPATSYEQYF.

The rearrangement uses TRBV4-2 and TRBJ2-3, with 8 bases matching TRBD2. Germline V gene data show CDR1 as LGHNA and CDR2 as YNFKEQ. The CDR3 consists of 17 residues. The trim removed 1 base at V and 6 bases at J, leaving 12 bases unmatched. CDR3 sequence reads: CASSQVSGAPGGDTQYF. As DNA, the CDR3 is TGTGCCAGCAGCCAAGTCTCAGGGGCCCCGGGGGGGGATACGCAGTATTTT.

The gene calls are TRBV10-3 and TRBJ1-3; D unclear. Trimming cost V 0 bases and J 1 base, with 7 bases left between them. CDR1 is ENHRY and CDR2 is SYGVKD in the germline V gene. This CDR3 contains 15 residues. The DNA for the CDR3 is TGTGCCATCAGTGAGTCTGCCCGATCTGGAAACACCATATATTTT. Translation gives CAISESARSGNTIYF.

The CDR3 DNA reads as TGTGCCAGCAGTTACTCGCCGGCCCTGGGACCAGATACGCAGTATTTT. This gives the protein CASSYSPALGPDTQYF. This chain links TRBV6-5 with TRBJ2-3; D possibly matches TRBD1 or TRBD2 (5 bases each). V lost 0 bases to trimming and J lost 4 bases, with 14 bases between them. Germline CDR1 and CDR2: MNHEY and SVGAGI. This CDR3 spans 16 amino acids.

This clone occurred once. V is TRBV11-2 and J is TRBJ2-7; D possibly corresponds to TRBD2 (6 bases). The V and J ends lost 3 bases and 2 bases respectively, with 11 bases between them. Germline V gives CDR1 SGHAT, CDR2 FQNNGV. The CDR3 runs to 14 residues. The CDR3 loop is CASSFREVTYEQYF. CDR3 coding DNA: TGTGCCAGCAGCTTCAGGGAGGTAACCTACGAGCAGTACTTC.

This chain links TRBV20-1 with TRBJ1-1, with unresolved D. CDR3 length: 11 amino acids. V was cut by 6 bases and J by 3 bases, with 8 bases left in between. Germline V gene data show CDR1 as DFQATT and CDR2 as SNEGSKA (reference sequence). The CDR3 region is CSAGRDTEAFF. CDR3 nucleotides: TGCAGTGCCGGGCGCGACACTGAAGCTTTCTTT.

This sequence joins TRBV7-6 and TRBJ2-1, with unresolved D. Germline V lookup: CDR1 SGHVS, CDR2 FNYEAQ. Trimming stripped 2 bases from V and 5 bases from J, with 7 bases between. This CDR3 has 13 amino acids. The CDR3 region is CASSLLADNEQFF. The CDR3 region has the DNA TGTGCCAGCAGCTTATTGGCCGACAATGAGCAGTTCTTC.

The V and J genes are TRBV12-2 and TRBJ2-5. TRBV12-2 is a pseudogene locus. The CDR3 length is 15 residues. CDR3 nucleotides: TGTGCAAGTCGCCTGGGGAATCGGACCAGGGAGACCCAGTACTTC. Its protein is CASRLGNRTRETQYF.

The chain uses TRBV28 and TRBJ1-2; 7 bases agree with TRBD1. CDR3 length equals 15 residues. Germline assignment: CDR1 MDHEN and CDR2 SYDVKM. The junction had 8 bases not matched to a gene; V was cut back by 3 bases and J by 4 bases. CDR3 protein: CASSFGQVVFYGYTF. The CDR3 DNA sequence: TGTGCCAGCAGTTTTGGACAGGTAGTGTTCTATGGCTACACCTTC.

This chain joins TRBV6-1 and TRBJ2-3; TRBD2 is a possible D gene (5 bases). Trimming pared 4 bases from V and 1 base from J, leaving 9 bases between. In germline, CDR1 is MNHNS, CDR2 SASEGT. The CDR3 is 14 residues long. This CDR3 reads CASSGARGTDTQYF. CDR3 coding DNA: TGTGCCAGCAGTGGAGCGAGGGGCACAGATACGCAGTATTTT.